This is a list of T cell receptor beta chains from one sample in a study of cytomegalovirus exposure and HLA in healthy donors. Clones were read by immunoSEQ multiplex PCR, and TCRdb kept only the in-frame ones, dropping some. The sample shows some 44,000 clones, 80% to 95% of them seen only once. Sequencing was carried out using PBMCs. Receptors originate from a young man in good health and CMV-seronegative. CDR3s include the opening cysteine and the closing phenylalanine or tryptophan. The order of the fields is V gene, D gene, clone size, J gene, CDR3 DNA, CDR3 protein. D genes are given only for firm matches. Where a row states a size, it is once, few, many or the class of an expanded clone; other rows omit it.

>TRBV7-6|.|.|TRBJ2-5
TGTGCCAGCAGCTTAGCGGCAGGTCAAGAGACCCAGTACTTC
CASSLAAGQETQYF
>TRBV15|.|once|TRBJ1-1
TGTGCCACCAGCAGAGGGCAGGGGAAGGTAGCGAGCACTGAAGCTTTCTTT
CATSRGQGKVASTEAFF
>TRBV5-1|TRBD2|.|TRBJ2-2
TGCGCCAGCAGCTTGGTTGGTAGCGGGGGATCGAACACCGGGGAGCTGTTTTTT
CASSLVGSGGSNTGELFF
>TRBV18|.|.|TRBJ2-3
TGTGCCAGCTATCACGGCGGGGCCAGATCGATCGATACGCAGTATTTT
CASYHGGARSIDTQYF
>TRBV28|TRBD1|.|TRBJ2-7
TGTGCCAGCCAGACAGGGGTCACCTACGAGCAGTACTTC
CASQTGVTYEQYF
>TRBV5-4|.|.|TRBJ2-7
TGTGCCAGCAGCCCGATTCAGGGCACTGGCGAGCAGTACTTC
CASSPIQGTGEQYF
>TRBV5-1|.|.|TRBJ2-1
TGCGCCAGCAGCTTGGACGTGACGCGGAGAATGAGCAATGAGCAGTTCTTC
CASSLDVTRRMSNEQFF
>TRBV11-1|.|.|TRBJ2-3
TGTGCCAGCAGCTTAGCCACCTGGCGGCCCACAGATACGCAGTATTTT
CASSLATWRPTDTQYF
>TRBV6-5|TRBD1|.|TRBJ1-3
TGTGCCAGCAGTTACTCCCTGAACAGGGGAGGAAACACCATATATTTT
CASSYSLNRGGNTIYF
>TRBV4-1|.|.|TRBJ2-5
TGCGCCAGCAGCCAAATCTTCCTCGAGACCCAGTACTTC
CASSQIFLETQYF
>TRBV7-3|.|.|TRBJ2-3
TGTGCCAGCAGCTTATTTGGGGCTGGGGATACGCAGTATTTT
CASSLFGAGDTQYF
>TRBV6-5|.|.|TRBJ2-7
TGTGCCAGCAGGGCAGGTCCCTACGAGCAGTACTTC
CASRAGPYEQYF
>TRBV7-3|.|.|TRBJ2-6
TGTGCCAGCAGCGTCGACAGCCCTGGGGCCAACGTCCTGACTTTC
CASSVDSPGANVLTF
>TRBV28|.|.|TRBJ2-5
TGTGCCAGCACGCGGGGCAGACAGACCCAGTACTTC
CASTRGRQTQYF
>TRBV10-3|TRBD1|.|TRBJ2-2
TGTGCCATCAGCCCGGGACAGGGGGCTTGGGAGCTGTTTTTT
CAISPGQGAWELFF
>TRBV5-1|TRBD2|.|TRBJ2-1
TGCGCCAGCAGCCACCGGACCGGGACTAGCGGTTGGGATGAGCAGTTCTTC
CASSHRTGTSGWDEQFF
>TRBV27|TRBD2|.|TRBJ2-1
TGTGCCAGCGGGCTAGCGGGAGTTTCGTACAATGAGCAGTTCTTC
CASGLAGVSYNEQFF
>TRBV7-2|TRBD2|once|TRBJ2-7
TGTGCCAGCAGCTTGGGACTAGCTAGTGACGAGCAGTACTTC
CASSLGLASDEQYF
>TRBV9|.|.|TRBJ2-7
TGTGCCAGCAGCGAGCGGGACAGGAGCTCCTACGAGCAGTACTTC
CASSERDRSSYEQYF
>TRBV5-1|TRBD2|.|TRBJ2-5
TGCGCCAGCAGCTTTGAGCTAGCGGGGCCACAAGAGACCCAGTACTTC
CASSFELAGPQETQYF